This entry describes one T cell receptor beta chain. What it binds is unknown. Trimming cost V 11 bases and J 5 bases; bases outside gene matches: 14. This CDR3 spans 14 amino acids. Germline CDR1 and CDR2: MRHNA and SNTAGT. The sample comes from a study of T cell responses to AZD1222 COVID-19 vaccine. Here immunoSEQ multiplex PCR was the method, and the copy in TCRdb shows in-frame clones only, minus some. The table lists 100,000 to 150,000 clones, more than 90% of them singletons. Study results and limitations: Every sample of the repertoires postdated the peak T cell response. CD4 TCRs linked to vaccination spanned spike, dominating at 160-218 and 743-854.

The receptor comes from an adult who received the AZD1222 COVID-19 vaccine. The chain combines TRBV6-4 with TRBJ2-5; TRBD2 agrees at 7 bases. Sample: peripheral blood, taken 28 days after the second AZD1222 dose. CDR3 coding DNA: TGTGCCGGATGTGAGGGGCGGGAGTGGGAGACCCAGTACTTC. It is translated as CAGCEGREWETQYF.